The clone carrying this T cell receptor (beta chain) was counted only a few times. Antigen: not known. The sample is drawn from a study of T cells in Graves' hyperthyroidism and ophthalmopathy. Broader study findings: Using 13 V-J features, a model discriminated ophthalmopathy from stable hyperthyroidism. The model made its ophthalmopathy prediction, and onset followed a median roughly 6.5 months later. Blood held most thyroid clonotypes expanded above 0.001 frequency.

CDR1 and CDR2 (germline): MNHEY, SMNVEV (reference sequence). Deletions cut 3 bases from V and 1 base from J, with 9 bases between. This CDR3 contains 15 residues. The source of the PBMCs was 9.5 to 10 ml of fresh peripheral blood. There were TCR beta CDR3 regions amplified from RNA transcripts. In the first-round RT-PCR of the TCR CDR3, the HTBI primer set was used. One entry per CDR3 protein results from TCRdb running MiXCR on the multiplex PCR reads. The repertoire holds about 590,000 distinct CDR3 sequences, with approximately 14% as singletons. This TCR derives from a woman under 40 with Graves' hyperthyroidism. This chain joins TRBV27 and TRBJ2-2; no definite D call. Sample: blood. The CDR3 region is CASSFRAVNTGELFF. The CDR3 coding sequence is TGTGCCAGCAGTTTCCGGGCGGTGAACACCGGGGAGCTGTTTTTT.